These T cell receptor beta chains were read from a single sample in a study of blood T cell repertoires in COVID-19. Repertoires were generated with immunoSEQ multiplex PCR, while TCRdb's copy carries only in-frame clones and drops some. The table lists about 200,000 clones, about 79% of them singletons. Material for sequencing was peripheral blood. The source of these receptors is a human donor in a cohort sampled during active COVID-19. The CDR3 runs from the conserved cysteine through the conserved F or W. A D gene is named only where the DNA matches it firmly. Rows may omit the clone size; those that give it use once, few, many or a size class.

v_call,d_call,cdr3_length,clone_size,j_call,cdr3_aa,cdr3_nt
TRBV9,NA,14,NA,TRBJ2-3,CASSVRSIRDTQYF,TGTGCCAGCAGCGTACGCAGTATCAGAGATACGCAGTATTTT
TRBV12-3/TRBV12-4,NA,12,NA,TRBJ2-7,CASSYSSYEQYF,TGTGCCAGCAGTTACAGCTCCTACGAGCAGTACTTC
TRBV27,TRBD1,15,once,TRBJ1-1,CASSLSGTGSAEAFF,TGTGCCAGCAGTCTATCCGGGACAGGGAGCGCTGAAGCTTTCTTT
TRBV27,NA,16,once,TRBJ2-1,CASSLSGESSYNEQFF,TGTGCCAGCAGTTTGTCAGGGGAGAGCTCCTACAATGAGCAGTTCTTC
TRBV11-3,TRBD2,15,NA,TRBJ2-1,CASSLGAGGFGEQFF,TGTGCCAGCAGCTTAGGTGCGGGAGGTTTTGGTGAGCAGTTCTTC
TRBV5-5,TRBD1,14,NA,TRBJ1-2,CASSWTGGGYGYTF,TGTGCCAGCAGCTGGACAGGGGGCGGCTATGGCTACACCTTC
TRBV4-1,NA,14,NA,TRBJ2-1,CASSEDGNYNEQFF,TGCGCCAGCAGCGAAGACGGGAATTACAATGAGCAGTTCTTC
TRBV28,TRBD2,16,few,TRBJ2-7,CASSSGGGGAVNEQYF,TGTGCCAGCAGTTCTGGGGGGGGAGGTGCCGTAAACGAGCAGTACTTC
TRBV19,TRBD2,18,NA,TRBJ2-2,CASSILGLAGANTGELFF,TGTGCCAGTAGTATTTTGGGACTAGCGGGGGCGAACACCGGGGAGCTGTTTTTT
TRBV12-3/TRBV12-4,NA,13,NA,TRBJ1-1,CASSLWTVPEAFF,TGTGCCAGCAGTTTATGGACAGTCCCCGAAGCTTTCTTT
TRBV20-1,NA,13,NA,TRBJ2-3,CSATERPTDTQYF,TGCAGTGCTACTGAGCGCCCCACAGATACGCAGTATTTT
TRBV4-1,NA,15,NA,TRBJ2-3,CASSQADSGTDTQYF,TGCGCCAGCAGCCAAGCCGATAGCGGCACAGATACGCAGTATTTT
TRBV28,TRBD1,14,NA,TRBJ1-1,CASSLQGAVTEAFF,TGTGCCAGCAGTTTACAGGGGGCCGTCACTGAAGCTTTCTTT
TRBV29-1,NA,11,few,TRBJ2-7,CSVELAHEQYF,TGCAGCGTTGAACTGGCTCACGAGCAGTACTTC
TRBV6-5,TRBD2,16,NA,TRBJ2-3,CASSYSPSGGTDTQYF,TGTGCCAGCAGTTACTCGCCTAGCGGGGGCACAGATACGCAGTATTTT
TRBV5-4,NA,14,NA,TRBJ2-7,CASSPGGRRYEQYF,TGTGCCAGCAGCCCGGGGGGCAGAAGATACGAGCAGTACTTC
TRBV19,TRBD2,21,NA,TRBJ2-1,CASRSPVLAGVPPALYNEQFF,TGTGCCAGTAGATCGCCGGTACTAGCGGGAGTTCCCCCCGCACTCTACAATGAGCAGTTCTTC
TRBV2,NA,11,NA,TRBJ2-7,CANAGPYEQYF,TGTGCTAACGCAGGTCCCTACGAGCAGTACTTC
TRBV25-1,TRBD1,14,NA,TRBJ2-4,CASSDPGQGNIQYF,TGTGCCAGCAGTGATCCAGGACAGGGAAACATTCAGTACTTC
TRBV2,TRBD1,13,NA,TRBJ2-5,CASSRQGEETQYF,TGTGCCAGCAGCCGACAGGGAGAGGAGACCCAGTACTTC
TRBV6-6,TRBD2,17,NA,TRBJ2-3,CASSPRSIAGDTDTQYF,TGTGCCAGCAGTCCCCGTTCTATTGCGGGAGACACAGATACGCAGTATTTT
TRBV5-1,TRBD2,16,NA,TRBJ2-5,CASSLAGLAGVETQYF,TGCGCCAGCAGCTTGGCCGGGCTAGCGGGAGTAGAGACCCAGTACTTC
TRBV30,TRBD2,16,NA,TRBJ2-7,CAWTPRTSGATYEQYF,TGTGCCTGGACCCCCAGGACTAGCGGGGCCACCTACGAGCAGTACTTC
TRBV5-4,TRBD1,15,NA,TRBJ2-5,CASSLAGQGFETQYF,TGTGCCAGCAGCTTGGCGGGACAGGGGTTTGAGACCCAGTACTTC
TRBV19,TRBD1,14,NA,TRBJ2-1,CASSIGTGGGEQFF,TGTGCCAGTAGTATCGGGACAGGGGGCGGTGAGCAGTTCTTC
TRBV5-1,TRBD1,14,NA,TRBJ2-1,CASSFPTGVNEQFF,TGCGCCAGCAGCTTCCCGACAGGGGTCAATGAGCAGTTCTTC
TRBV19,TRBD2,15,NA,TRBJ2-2,CASSIVLAGAGELFF,TGTGCCAGTAGTATAGTACTAGCGGGAGCCGGGGAGCTGTTTTTT
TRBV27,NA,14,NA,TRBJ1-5,CASSLGRATQPQHF,TGTGCCAGCAGTTTAGGCAGGGCTACTCAGCCCCAGCATTTT
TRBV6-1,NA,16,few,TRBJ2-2,CASSDKGRADTGELFF,TGTGCCAGCAGTGATAAAGGCAGGGCGGACACCGGGGAGCTGTTTTTT
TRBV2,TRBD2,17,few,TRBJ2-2,CASRIGAGVMGTGELFF,TGTGCCAGCAGAATCGGAGCGGGAGTAATGGGAACCGGGGAGCTGTTTTTT
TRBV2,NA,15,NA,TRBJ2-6,CASSEVGAGANVLTF,TGTGCCAGCAGTGAAGTAGGGGCCGGGGCCAACGTCCTGACTTTC
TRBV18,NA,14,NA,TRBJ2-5,CASSPQGGRETQYF,TGTGCCAGCTCACCCCAGGGAGGAAGGGAGACCCAGTACTTC
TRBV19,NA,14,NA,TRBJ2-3,CASEPGDFTDTQYF,TGTGCCAGCGAACCCGGGGACTTCACAGATACGCAGTATTTT
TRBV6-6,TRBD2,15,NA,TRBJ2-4,CASSYLSGSWNIQYF,TGTGCCAGCAGTTACCTAAGCGGGAGTTGGAACATTCAGTACTTC
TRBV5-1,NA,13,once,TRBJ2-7,CASSLDRNYEQYF,TGCGCCAGCAGCTTAGACAGGAACTACGAGCAGTACTTC
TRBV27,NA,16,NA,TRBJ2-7,CASSFWGGGISYEQYF,TGTGCCAGCAGTTTTTGGGGAGGGGGGATCTCCTACGAGCAGTACTTC
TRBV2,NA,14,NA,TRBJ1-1,CASSLRRMNTEAFF,TGTGCCAGCTCGCTCAGGAGGATGAACACTGAAGCTTTCTTT
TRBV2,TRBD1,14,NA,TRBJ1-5,CASSGQGTSQPQHF,TGTGCCAGCAGTGGACAGGGAACGAGTCAGCCCCAGCATTTT
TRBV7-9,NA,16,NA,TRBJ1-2,CASSLPETGSQDGYTF,TGTGCCAGCAGCCTTCCCGAAACAGGGAGCCAGGATGGCTACACCTTC
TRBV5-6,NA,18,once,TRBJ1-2,CASSLVVSSRVDNYGYTF,TGTGCCAGCAGCTTGGTTGTTTCTTCCAGGGTGGATAACTATGGCTACACCTTC
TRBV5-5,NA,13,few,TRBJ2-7,CASSLGQNYEQYF,TGTGCCAGCAGCTTGGGACAGAACTACGAGCAGTACTTC
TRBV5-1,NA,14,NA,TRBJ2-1,CASSFGNSYNEQFF,TGCGCCAGCAGCTTCGGTAACTCCTACAATGAGCAGTTCTTC
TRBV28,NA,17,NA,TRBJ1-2,CASRFGGTGRGNYGYTF,TGTGCCAGCAGGTTCGGGGGTACGGGCCGGGGTAACTATGGCTACACCTTC
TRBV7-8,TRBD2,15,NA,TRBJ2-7,CASSLGSGGRDEQYF,TGTGCCAGCAGCTTAGGTTCGGGGGGTCGGGACGAGCAGTACTTC
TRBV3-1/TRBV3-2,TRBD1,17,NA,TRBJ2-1,CASSQVFGTDIYNEQFF,TGTGCCAGCAGCCAAGTATTCGGGACAGACATATACAATGAGCAGTTCTTC
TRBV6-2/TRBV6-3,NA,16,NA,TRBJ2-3,CASSYWGRSSTDTQYF,TGTGCCAGCAGTTACTGGGGCCGATCTAGCACAGATACGCAGTATTTT
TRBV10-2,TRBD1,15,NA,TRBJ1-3,CASSGDSYSGNTIYF,TGCGCCAGCAGTGGGGACAGTTACTCTGGAAACACCATATATTTT
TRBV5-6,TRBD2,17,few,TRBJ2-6,CASIAVREGAGANVLTF,TGTGCCAGCATTGCTGTACGGGAGGGCGCCGGGGCCAACGTCCTGACTTTC
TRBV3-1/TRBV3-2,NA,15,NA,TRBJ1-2,CASSLVTVTNYGYTF,TGTGCCAGCAGCCTAGTGACAGTTACTAACTATGGCTACACCTTC
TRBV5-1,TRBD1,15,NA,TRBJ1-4,CASSLGGQGHEKLFF,TGCGCCAGCAGCTTGGGGGGACAGGGTCATGAAAAACTGTTTTTT
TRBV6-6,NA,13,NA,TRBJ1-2,CASSTRVNYGYTF,TGTGCCAGCAGCACCAGGGTTAACTATGGCTACACCTTC